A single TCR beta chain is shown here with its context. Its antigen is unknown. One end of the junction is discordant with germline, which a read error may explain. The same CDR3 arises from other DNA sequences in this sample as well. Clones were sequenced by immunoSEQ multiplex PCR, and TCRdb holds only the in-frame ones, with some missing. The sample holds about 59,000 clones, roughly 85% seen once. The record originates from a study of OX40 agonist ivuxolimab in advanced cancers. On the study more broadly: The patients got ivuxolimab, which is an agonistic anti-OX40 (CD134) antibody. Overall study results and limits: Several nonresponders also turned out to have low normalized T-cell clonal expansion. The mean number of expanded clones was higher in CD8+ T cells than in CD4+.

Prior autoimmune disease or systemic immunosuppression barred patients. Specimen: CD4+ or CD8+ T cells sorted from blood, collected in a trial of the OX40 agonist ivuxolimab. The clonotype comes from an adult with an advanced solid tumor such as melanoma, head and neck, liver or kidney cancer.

The chain's CDR3 is CASSITGVVISGELFF. The CDR3 region has the DNA TGTGCCAGTAGTATCACAGGTGTGGTCATCTCCGGGGAGTTGTTTTTT. V usage is TRBV19 and J usage is TRBJ2-2, with D perhaps assigned TRBD1 or TRBD2 (5 bases each). CDR1 and CDR2 from the germline V gene are LNHDA and SQIVND (reference sequence). This CDR3 has 16 amino acids.